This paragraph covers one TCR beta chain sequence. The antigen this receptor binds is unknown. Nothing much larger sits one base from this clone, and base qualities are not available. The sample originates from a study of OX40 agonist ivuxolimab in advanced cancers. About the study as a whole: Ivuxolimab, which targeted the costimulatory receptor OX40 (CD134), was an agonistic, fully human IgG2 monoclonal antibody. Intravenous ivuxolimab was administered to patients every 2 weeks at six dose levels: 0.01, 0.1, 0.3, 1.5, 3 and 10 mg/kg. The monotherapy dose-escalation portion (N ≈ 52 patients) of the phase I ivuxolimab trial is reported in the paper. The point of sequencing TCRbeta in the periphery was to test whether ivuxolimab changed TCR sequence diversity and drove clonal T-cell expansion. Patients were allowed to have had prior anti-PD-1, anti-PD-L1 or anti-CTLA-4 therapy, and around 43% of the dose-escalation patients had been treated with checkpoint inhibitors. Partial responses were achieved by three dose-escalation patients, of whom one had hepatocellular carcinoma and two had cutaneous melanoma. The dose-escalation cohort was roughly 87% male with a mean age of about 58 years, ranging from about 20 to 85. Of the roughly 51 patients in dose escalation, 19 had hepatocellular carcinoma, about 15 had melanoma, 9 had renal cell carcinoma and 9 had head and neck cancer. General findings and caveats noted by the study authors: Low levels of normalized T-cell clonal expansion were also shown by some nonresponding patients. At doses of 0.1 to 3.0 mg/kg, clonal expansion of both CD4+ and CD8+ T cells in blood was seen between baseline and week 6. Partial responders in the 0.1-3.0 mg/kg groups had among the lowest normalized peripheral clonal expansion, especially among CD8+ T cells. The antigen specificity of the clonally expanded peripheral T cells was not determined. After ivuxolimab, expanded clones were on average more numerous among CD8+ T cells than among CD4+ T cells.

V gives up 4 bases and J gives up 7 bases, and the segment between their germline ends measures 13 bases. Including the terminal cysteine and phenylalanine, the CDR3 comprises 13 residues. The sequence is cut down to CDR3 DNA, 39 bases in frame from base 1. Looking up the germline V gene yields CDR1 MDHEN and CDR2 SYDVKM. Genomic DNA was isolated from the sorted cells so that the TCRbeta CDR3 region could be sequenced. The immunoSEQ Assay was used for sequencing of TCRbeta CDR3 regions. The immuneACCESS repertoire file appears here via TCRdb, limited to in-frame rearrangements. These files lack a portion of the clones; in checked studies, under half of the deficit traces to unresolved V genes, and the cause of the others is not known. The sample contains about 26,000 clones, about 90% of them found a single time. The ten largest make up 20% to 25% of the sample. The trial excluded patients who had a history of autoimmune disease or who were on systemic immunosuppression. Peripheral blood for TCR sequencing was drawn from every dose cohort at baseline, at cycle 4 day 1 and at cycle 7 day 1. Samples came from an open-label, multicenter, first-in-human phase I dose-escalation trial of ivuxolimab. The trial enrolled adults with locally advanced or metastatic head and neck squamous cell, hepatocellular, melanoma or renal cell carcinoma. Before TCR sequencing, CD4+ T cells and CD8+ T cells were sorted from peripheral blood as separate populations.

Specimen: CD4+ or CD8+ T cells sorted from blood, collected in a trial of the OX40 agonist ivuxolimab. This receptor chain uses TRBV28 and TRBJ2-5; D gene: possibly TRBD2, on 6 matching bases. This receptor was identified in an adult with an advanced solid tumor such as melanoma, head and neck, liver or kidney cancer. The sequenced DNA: TGTGCCAGCAGTTCTGGCGGGACGACGACCCAGTACTTC. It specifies CASSSGGTTTQYF.